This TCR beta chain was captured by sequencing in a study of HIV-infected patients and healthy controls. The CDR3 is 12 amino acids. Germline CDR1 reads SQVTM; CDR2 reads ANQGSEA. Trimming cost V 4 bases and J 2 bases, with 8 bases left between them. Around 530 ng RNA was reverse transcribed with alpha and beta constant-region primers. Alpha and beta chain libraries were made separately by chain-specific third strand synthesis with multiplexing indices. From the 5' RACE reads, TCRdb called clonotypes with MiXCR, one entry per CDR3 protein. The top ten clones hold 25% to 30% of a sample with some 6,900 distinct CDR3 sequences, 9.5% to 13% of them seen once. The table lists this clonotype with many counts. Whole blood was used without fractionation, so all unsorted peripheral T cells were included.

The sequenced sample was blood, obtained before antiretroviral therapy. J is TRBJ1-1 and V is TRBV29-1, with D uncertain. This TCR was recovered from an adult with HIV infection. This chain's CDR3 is CSVVAANTEAFF. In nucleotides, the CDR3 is TGCAGCGTTGTGGCAGCCAACACTGAAGCTTTCTTT.